What follows are 5 T cell receptor beta chains derived from one specimen sequenced in a study of blood T cells in healthy people across ages. Alongside a J-beta primer mix, a sample-barcoded 5' primer served in a second PCR lasting roughly 6 to 11 cycles. Each CDR3 protein gets one entry after TCRdb re-called the 5' RACE reads with MiXCR. The sample has about 1.7 million distinct CDR3 sequences, about 30% seen once. The sequencing input was blood. The receptors were gathered from a woman in her 30s in good health.

The rearrangement joins TRBV2 to TRBJ1-2, with 8 positions matching TRBD1. CDR1 SNHLY and CDR2 FYNNEI come from the germline V gene. This CDR3 spans 13 amino acids. The junction had 6 bases not matched to a gene; V was cut back by 6 bases and J by 6 bases. The CDR3: CASRPGQVDGYTF. Here the CDR3 DNA reads TGTGCCAGCAGGCCGGGACAGGTTGATGGCTACACCTTC.

The chain is built from TRBV20-1 and TRBJ2-1, with 10 nucleotides matching TRBD2. Germline V gene lookup returns CDR1 DFQATT and CDR2 SNEGSKA (reference sequence). The CDR3 covers 15 residues. Losses at the gene ends were 5 bases for V and 8 bases for J; bases not matched to a gene: 12. The CDR3 loop reads CSADRLAGESDEQFF. The CDR3 coding sequence is TGCAGTGCTGACCGACTAGCGGGTGAGTCGGATGAGCAGTTCTTC.

The chain uses TRBV12-3 or TRBV12-4 and TRBJ1-5, with D uncertain. V was shortened by 4 bases and J by 7 bases, with 11 bases between the two germline ends. The CDR3 length is 13 residues. CDR3 in amino acids: CASSSGFGQPQHF. In DNA, the CDR3 is TGTGCCAGCAGTTCGGGATTTGGGCAGCCCCAGCATTTT.

Ten or more counts support this clonotype. The DNA for the CDR3 is TGTGCCAGCAGCCCCCCCGGACAGGGGCAGGAGACCCAGTACTTC. This sequence encodes CASSPPGQGQETQYF. The chain couples TRBV7-9 to TRBJ2-5, with 9 bases lining up with TRBD1. The CDR3 is 15 amino acids. V trimming: 5 bases; J trimming: 5 bases; junction bases outside the gene matches: 9. CDR1 and CDR2 (germline): SEHNR, FQNEAQ (reference sequence).

V gene TRBV5-1 combines with J gene TRBJ2-3; the D is unclear. Germline values: CDR1 SGHRS, CDR2 YFSETQ. This CDR3 is 15 amino acids long. The germline V and J ends were trimmed by 0 bases and 2 bases, with 10 bases remaining between them. CDR3 bases: TGCGCCAGCAGCTTGGGGCAGCAACTCACAGATACGCAGTATTTT. As protein: CASSLGQQLTDTQYF.